This TCR beta chain is drawn from a study of a mutant IDH1 vaccine in newly diagnosed glioma (dated by TCRdb to 2020 to 2023). Describing the broader study: In the chemotherapy-containing groups, vaccination started alongside temozolomide cycles, whereas in patients who had radiotherapy alone it started 4-6 weeks after radiotherapy. Of the 30 or so patients who were treated, about 62% were male and 37.5% were female, and the mean age was about 37 years. Before enrollment, most patients had been given radiochemotherapy with temozolomide as standard therapy, while the rest had received either radiotherapy alone or temozolomide alone. The week-35 safety follow-up was designated visit V12, and the week-47 end of study was designated visit V13. Peripheral blood was drawn at six visits: V03 (baseline), V05, V07, V10, V12 and V13. For exploratory analyses, longitudinal TCRB deep sequencing was carried out in roughly 23 treated patients wherever samples were available.

Libraries were constructed by the immunoSEQ multiplex PCR assay. Rearranged TCR beta chain sequences were amplified with the hsTCRB Kit following the manufacturer's protocol. Sequencing of TCRB libraries was carried out on an Illumina MiSeq. On the study's bioinformatics: Demultiplexing, trimming and gene mapping were performed with the kit vendor's proprietary platform. TCRdb carries this immuneACCESS record with in-frame sequences only. Its versions omit some clonotypes, under half of them owing to an unresolved V gene in the studies checked, with the rest unexplained. V and J calls and clone size are those listed in that table; D and trimming were worked out from the DNA. The sample table contains about 69,000 clones; only one count was recorded for around 87% of them. The ten largest account for roughly 2% of the sample. Explained via the paper, the time point label denotes: week 35, safety follow-up. Each vaccine dose was 300 ug of a 20-mer mutant IDH1 peptide in Montanide, given subcutaneously with topical imiquimod. Patients received eight vaccinations in weeks 1, 3, 5, 7, 11, 15, 19 and 23, corresponding to visits V03 through V10. The donors had newly diagnosed IDH1-mutant astrocytomas of WHO grade 3 or 4 that showed loss of nuclear ATRX. The samples were drawn from NOA16, a multicentre, single-arm, open-label phase I trial in Germany that tested a mutant IDH1 peptide vaccine in humans for the first time. Genomic DNA for TCRB sequencing was isolated from EDTA blood with the DNeasy Blood and Tissue Kit.

The investigation overall reported the following: The authors stated that sample limitations prevented analyses of patient blood samples from being reproduced. Immune responses induced by the vaccine were seen in over 80% of patients across multiple MHC alleles. Availability determined which PBMC samples were chosen for TCRB deep sequencing. Pseudoprogression seemed to be unrelated to changes in the top peripheral T cell clonotypes found by TCRB sequencing.

Comments on this clone: The clone's antigen remains unknown. No base quality values were provided; no much bigger clone lies one nucleotide off.

Measured from the cysteine to the phenylalanine, the CDR3 is 15 residues long. Only the CDR3 region is kept as DNA, spanning 45 bases read in frame from base 1. V loses 2 bases, J loses 10 bases, and the germline ends lie 18 bases apart. CDR1 is given as MGHRA and CDR2 as YSYEKL, both from the germline V gene. Recombination joined TRBV4-1 with TRBJ2-1; the best D guess is TRBD2, with 6 bases matching. The sequence came from a man under 40 with glioma. The sample in question was PBMCs, obtained from a glioma patient whose treatment included an IDH1 peptide vaccine. In nucleotides, the sequence is TGCGCCAGCAGCCAAAACGGGGGTTCGTTCAACGAGCAGTTCTTC. It encodes CASSQNGGSFNEQFF.